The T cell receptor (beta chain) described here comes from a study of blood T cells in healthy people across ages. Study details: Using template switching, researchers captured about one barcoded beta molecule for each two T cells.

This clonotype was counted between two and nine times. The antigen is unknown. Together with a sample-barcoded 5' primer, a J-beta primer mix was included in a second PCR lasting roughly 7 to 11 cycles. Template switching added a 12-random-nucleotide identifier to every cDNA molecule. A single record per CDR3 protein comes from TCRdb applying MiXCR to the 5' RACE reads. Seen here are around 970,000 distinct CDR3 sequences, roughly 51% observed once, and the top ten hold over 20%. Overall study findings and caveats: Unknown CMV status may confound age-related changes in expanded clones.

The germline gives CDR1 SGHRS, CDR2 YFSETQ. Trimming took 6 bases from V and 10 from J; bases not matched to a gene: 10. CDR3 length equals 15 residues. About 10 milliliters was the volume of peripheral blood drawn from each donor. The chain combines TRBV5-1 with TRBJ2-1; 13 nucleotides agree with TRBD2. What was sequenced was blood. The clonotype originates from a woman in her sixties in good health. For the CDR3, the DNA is TGCGCCAGCATCCTGACTAGCGGGAGGCGTGGGGAGCAGTTCTTC. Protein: CASILTSGRRGEQFF.